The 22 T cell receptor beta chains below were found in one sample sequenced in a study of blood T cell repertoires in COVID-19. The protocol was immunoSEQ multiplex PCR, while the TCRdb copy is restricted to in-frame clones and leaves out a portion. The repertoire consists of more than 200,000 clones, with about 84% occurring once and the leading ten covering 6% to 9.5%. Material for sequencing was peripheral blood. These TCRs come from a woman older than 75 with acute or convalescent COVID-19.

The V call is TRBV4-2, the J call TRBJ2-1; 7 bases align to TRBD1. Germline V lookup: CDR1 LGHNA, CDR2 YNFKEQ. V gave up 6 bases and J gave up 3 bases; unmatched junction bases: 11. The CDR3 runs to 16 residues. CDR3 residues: CASRSGGQSHYNEQFF. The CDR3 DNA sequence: TGTGCCAGCAGGTCAGGGGGACAGAGTCACTACAATGAGCAGTTCTTC.

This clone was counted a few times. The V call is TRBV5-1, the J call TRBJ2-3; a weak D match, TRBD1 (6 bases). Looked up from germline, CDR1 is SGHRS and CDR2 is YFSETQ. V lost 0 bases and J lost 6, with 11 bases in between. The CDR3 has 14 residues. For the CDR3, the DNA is TGCGCCAGCAGCTTGGTAGAGGGGGTGGATACGCAGTATTTT. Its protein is CASSLVEGVDTQYF.

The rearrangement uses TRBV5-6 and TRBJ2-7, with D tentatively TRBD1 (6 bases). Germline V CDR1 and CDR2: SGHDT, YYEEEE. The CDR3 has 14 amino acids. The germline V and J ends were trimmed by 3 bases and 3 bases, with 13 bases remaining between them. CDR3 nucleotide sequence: TGTGCCAGCAGCTCGTACGAGGGGGACTACGAGCAGTACTTC. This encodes CASSSYEGDYEQYF.

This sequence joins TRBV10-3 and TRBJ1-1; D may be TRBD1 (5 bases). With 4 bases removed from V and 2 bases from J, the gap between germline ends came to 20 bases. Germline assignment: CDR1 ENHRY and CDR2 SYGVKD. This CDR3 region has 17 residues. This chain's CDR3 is CAISGSSGGRGNTEAFF. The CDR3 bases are TGTGCCATCAGTGGATCCTCCGGGGGACGGGGAAACACTGAAGCTTTCTTT.

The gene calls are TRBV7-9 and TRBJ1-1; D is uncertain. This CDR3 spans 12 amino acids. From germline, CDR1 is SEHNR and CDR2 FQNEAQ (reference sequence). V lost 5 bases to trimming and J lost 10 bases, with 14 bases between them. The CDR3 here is CASSPEVGGAFF. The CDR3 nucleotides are TGTGCCAGCAGCCCAGAAGTTGGAGGAGCTTTCTTT. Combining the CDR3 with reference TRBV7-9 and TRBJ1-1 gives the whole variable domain DTGVSQNPRHKITKRGQNVTFRCDPISEHNRLYWYRQTLGQGPEFLTYFQNEAQLEKSRLLSDRFSAERPKGSFSTLEIQRTEQGDSAMYLCASSPEVGGAFFGQGTRLTVV.

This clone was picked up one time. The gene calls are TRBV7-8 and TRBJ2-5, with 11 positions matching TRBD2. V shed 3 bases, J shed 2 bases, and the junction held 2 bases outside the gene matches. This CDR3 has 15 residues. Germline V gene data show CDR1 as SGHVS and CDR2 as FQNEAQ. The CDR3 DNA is TGTGCCAGCAGCTTTATAGCGGGGGGGCAAGAGACCCAGTACTTC. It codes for CASSFIAGGQETQYF.

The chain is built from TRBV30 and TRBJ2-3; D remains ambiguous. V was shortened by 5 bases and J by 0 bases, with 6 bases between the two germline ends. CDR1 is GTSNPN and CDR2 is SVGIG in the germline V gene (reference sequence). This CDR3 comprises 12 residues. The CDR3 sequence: CAWCGSTDTQYF. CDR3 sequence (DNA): TGTGCCTGGTGCGGTAGCACAGATACGCAGTATTTT.

CDR3 loop: CASSLHLGQGAYEQYF. CDR3 sequence (DNA): TGTGCCAGCAGCTTGCATTTGGGACAGGGGGCCTACGAGCAGTACTTC. This chain links TRBV5-8 with TRBJ2-7; 11 nucleotides line up with TRBD1. CDR3 length: 16 residues. Trimming at V came to 1 base and at J to 2 bases, leaving 5 bases not matched to a gene. Germline CDR1 is SGHTS and CDR2 is YDEGEE.

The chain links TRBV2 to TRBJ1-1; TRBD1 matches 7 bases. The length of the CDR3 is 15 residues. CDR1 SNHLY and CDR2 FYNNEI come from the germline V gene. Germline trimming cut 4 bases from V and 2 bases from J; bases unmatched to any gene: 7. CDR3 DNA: TGTGCCAGCAGTGCGAGACAGGGTACCAACACTGAAGCTTTCTTT. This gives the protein CASSARQGTNTEAFF.

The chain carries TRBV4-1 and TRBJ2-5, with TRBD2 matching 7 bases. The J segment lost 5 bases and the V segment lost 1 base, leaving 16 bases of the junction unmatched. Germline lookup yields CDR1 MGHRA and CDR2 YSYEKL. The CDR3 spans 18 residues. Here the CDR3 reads CASSQVNLGLTGGETQYF. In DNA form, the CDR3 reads TGCGCCAGCAGCCAAGTGAACCTGGGACTAACCGGAGGGGAGACCCAGTACTTC.

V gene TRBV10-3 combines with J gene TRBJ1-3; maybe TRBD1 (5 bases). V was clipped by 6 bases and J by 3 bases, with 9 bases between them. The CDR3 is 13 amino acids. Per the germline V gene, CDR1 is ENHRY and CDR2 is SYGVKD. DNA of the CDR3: TGTGCCATCAGCAACACAGGTGGAAACACCATATATTTT. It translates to CAISNTGGNTIYF.

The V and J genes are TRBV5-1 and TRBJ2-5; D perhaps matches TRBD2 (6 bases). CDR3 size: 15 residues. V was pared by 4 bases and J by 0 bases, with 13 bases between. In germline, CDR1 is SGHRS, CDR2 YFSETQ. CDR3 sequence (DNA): TGCGCCAGCAGCAGACGCCCTAGCGACCAAGAGACCCAGTACTTC. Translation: CASSRRPSDQETQYF.

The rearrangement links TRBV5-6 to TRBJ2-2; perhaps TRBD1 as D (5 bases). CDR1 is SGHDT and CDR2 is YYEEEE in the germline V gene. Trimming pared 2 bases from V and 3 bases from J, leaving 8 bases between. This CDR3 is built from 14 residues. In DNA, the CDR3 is TGTGCCAGCAGCTTTCAGGGATACACCGGGGAGCTGTTTTTT. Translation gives CASSFQGYTGELFF.

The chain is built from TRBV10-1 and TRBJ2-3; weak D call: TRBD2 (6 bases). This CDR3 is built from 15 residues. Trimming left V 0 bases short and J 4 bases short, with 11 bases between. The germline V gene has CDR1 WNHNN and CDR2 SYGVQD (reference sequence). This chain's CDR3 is CASSESGLGSDTQYF. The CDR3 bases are TGCGCCAGCAGTGAGTCGGGACTCGGATCAGATACGCAGTATTTT.

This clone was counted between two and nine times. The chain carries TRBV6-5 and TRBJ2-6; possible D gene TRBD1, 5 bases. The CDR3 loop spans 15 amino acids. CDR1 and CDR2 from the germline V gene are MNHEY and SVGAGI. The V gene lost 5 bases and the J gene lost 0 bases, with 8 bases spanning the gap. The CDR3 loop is CASSNRNSGANVLTF. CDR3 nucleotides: TGTGCCAGCAGTAACAGGAACTCTGGGGCCAACGTCCTGACTTTC.

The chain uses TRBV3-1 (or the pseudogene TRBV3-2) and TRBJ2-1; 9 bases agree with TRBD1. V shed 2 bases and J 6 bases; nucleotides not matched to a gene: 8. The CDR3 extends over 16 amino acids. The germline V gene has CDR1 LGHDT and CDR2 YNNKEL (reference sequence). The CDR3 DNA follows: TGTGCCAGCAGCCAAACCGGGACAGGGAGTAGCAATGAGCAGTTCTTC. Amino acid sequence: CASSQTGTGSSNEQFF.

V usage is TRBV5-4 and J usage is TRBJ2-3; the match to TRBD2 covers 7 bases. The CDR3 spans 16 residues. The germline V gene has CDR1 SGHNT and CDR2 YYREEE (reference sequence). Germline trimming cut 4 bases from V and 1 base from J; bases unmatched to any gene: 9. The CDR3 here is CASSPLAGERTDTQYF. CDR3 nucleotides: TGTGCCAGCAGCCCCTTGGCGGGGGAGCGCACAGATACGCAGTATTTT.

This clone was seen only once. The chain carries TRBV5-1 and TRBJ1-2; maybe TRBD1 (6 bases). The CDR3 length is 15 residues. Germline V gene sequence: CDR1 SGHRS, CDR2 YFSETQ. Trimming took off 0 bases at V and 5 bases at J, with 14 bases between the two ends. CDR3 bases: TGCGCCAGCAGCTTGGTAGGACAGCAGGAGTATGGCTACACCTTC. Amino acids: CASSLVGQQEYGYTF.

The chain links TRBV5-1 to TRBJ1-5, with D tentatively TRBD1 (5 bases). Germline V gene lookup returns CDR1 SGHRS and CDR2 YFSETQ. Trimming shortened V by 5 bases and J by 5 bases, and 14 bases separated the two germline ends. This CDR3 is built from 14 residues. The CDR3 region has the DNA TGCGCCAGCAGTGCCGGAGGGGAGGATCAGCCCCAGCATTTT. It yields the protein CASSAGGEDQPQHF.

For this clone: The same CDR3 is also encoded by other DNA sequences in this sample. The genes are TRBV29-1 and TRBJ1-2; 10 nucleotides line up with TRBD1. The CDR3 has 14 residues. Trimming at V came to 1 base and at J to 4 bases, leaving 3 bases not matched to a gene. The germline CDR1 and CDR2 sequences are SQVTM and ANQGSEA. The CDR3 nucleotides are TGCAGCGTTGAAGGGACAGGGGGAGGCTATGGCTACACCTTC. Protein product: CSVEGTGGGYGYTF.

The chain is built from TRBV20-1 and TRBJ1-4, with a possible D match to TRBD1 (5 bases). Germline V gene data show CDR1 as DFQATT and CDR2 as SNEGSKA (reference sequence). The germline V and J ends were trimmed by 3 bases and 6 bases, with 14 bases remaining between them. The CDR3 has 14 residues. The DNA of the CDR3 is TGCAGTGCTAGTGGGGCCGCAGTAGATGAAAAACTGTTTTTT. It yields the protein CSASGAAVDEKLFF.

As DNA, the CDR3 is TGCGCCAGCGGATTAGGCAGGGCACAAGAGACCCAGTACTTC. Its protein is CASGLGRAQETQYF. The chain employs TRBV5-1 and TRBJ2-5; D possibly corresponds to TRBD1 (5 bases). This CDR3 region has 14 residues. Trimming left V 7 bases short and J 2 bases short, with 15 bases between. The germline CDR1 and CDR2 sequences are SGHRS and YFSETQ.